The 21 T cell receptor beta chains below were found in one sample sequenced in a study of cytotoxic CD8 clonotypes in ibrutinib-treated CLL (dated by TCRdb to about 2021). The sample's time point, from its label and the paper: around 25 months on ibrutinib. Library method: the immunoSEQ multiplex PCR assay. The table was pulled from immuneACCESS by TCRdb, which kept in-frame rearrangements only. Such tables lose some clones; where checked, under half of the loss comes from unresolved V genes, and the rest has no known cause. The table for this sample lists some 130,000 clones; approximately 85% of them were counted only once. The ten largest make up approximately 2% of the sample. This specimen was PBMCs, taken after 24 months of ibrutinib treatment. The receptors originated from a human donor with chronic lymphocytic leukemia.

The chain joins TRBV9 to TRBJ1-1; D is ambiguous. This CDR3 is 15 amino acids long. The V end lost 2 bases, the J end lost 1 base, and 12 bases lay between the germline ends. The V gene's germline CDR1 is SGDLS and CDR2 YYNGEE. This CDR3 reads CASSVGVAGNTEAFF. The CDR3, as DNA: TGTGCCAGCAGCGTTGGGGTAGCGGGGAACACTGAAGCTTTCTTT.

V and J are TRBV4-1 and TRBJ2-5, with a weak D call TRBD2 (5 bases). The CDR3 spans 18 residues. Looked up from germline, CDR1 is MGHRA and CDR2 is YSYEKL. V was shortened by 0 bases and J by 1 base, with 18 bases between the two germline ends. CDR3: CASSQDLFPSLPQETQYF. The CDR3 DNA reads TGCGCCAGCAGCCAAGATCTCTTCCCTAGCTTACCCCAAGAGACCCAGTACTTC.

The chain couples TRBV10-3 to TRBJ2-1; the D gene is possibly TRBD2 (6 bases). Germline V gives CDR1 ENHRY, CDR2 SYGVKD. The V end lost 7 bases, the J end lost 7 bases, and 17 bases lay between the germline ends. There are 14 residues in the CDR3. The CDR3 protein is CAITLTRTANEQFF. DNA of the CDR3: TGTGCCATCACCTTGACTAGGACGGCGAATGAGCAGTTCTTC.

The chain employs TRBV7-9 and TRBJ1-4, with TRBD1 as a possible D gene (6 bases). Trimming took off 5 bases at V and 7 bases at J, with 14 bases between the two ends. The germline gives CDR1 SEHNR, CDR2 FQNEAQ (reference sequence). The CDR3 sequence is 14 residues long. The CDR3 sequence: CASSAQGRGEKLFF. Here the CDR3 DNA reads TGTGCCAGCAGCGCACAGGGTCGGGGTGAAAAACTGTTTTTT.

CDR3 coding DNA: TGTGCCAGTAGTAGGAGTCCACTTGGGGCCTACGAGCAGTACTTC. Its translation is CASSRSPLGAYEQYF. The chain employs TRBV19 and TRBJ2-7; D gene ambiguous. Looked up from germline, CDR1 is LNHDA and CDR2 is SQIVND (reference sequence). This CDR3 comprises 15 residues. V shed 4 bases and J shed 2 bases, with 15 bases lying between them.

V and J are TRBV28 and TRBJ2-3, with D unresolved. Germline-derived CDR1 and CDR2 are MDHEN and SYDVKM. This CDR3 is built from 16 residues. Trimming stripped 5 bases from V and 2 bases from J, with 17 bases between. The CDR3 DNA sequence: TGTGCCAGCAGTCCGGTGGGCGGTGGACCCACAGATACGCAGTATTTT. Amino acid sequence: CASSPVGGGPTDTQYF.

This chain links TRBV4-2 with TRBJ2-5; 9 positions match TRBD2. V gave up 2 bases and J gave up 4 bases; unmatched junction bases: 5. Germline V CDR1 and CDR2: LGHNA, YNFKEQ. The CDR3 sequence is 15 residues long. The CDR3 DNA reads as TGTGCCAGCAGCCAACCGGGGCGGGAGGGAGAGACCCAGTACTTC. This sequence encodes CASSQPGREGETQYF.

The chain uses TRBV4-1 and TRBJ2-3, with D perhaps matching TRBD2 (5 bases). V gave up 6 bases and J gave up 2 bases, with 21 bases separating them. Germline V gives CDR1 MGHRA, CDR2 YSYEKL. The CDR3 length is 17 residues. This CDR3 is CASRFWPKRQATDTQYF. CDR3 nucleotides: TGCGCCAGCAGATTCTGGCCTAAGCGGCAGGCCACAGATACGCAGTATTTT.

Points on this clone: Other DNA sequences from this sample encode an identical CDR3 as well. The rearrangement joins TRBV28 to TRBJ1-2; the D gene is possibly TRBD1 (5 bases). The germline gives CDR1 MDHEN, CDR2 SYDVKM. V lost 6 bases and J lost 2, with 10 bases in between. This CDR3 region has 13 residues. The CDR3 coding sequence is TGTGCCAGCAGCAGCGGGACGAACTATGGCTACACCTTC. Translation: CASSSGTNYGYTF.

J is TRBJ1-1 and V is TRBV5-1; 7 bases map to TRBD1. The germline CDR1 and CDR2 sequences are SGHRS and YFSETQ. The CDR3 is made up of 15 amino acids. Trimming removed 3 bases from V and 2 bases from J; junction bases left unmatched: 7. DNA for the CDR3: TGCGCCAGCAGCTCGAGGACAGGAGGTAACACTGAAGCTTTCTTT. Translated, it gives CASSSRTGGNTEAFF.

The genes are TRBV10-3 and TRBJ1-1; tentatively, D is TRBD1 (6 bases). With 3 bases removed from V and 7 bases from J, the gap between germline ends came to 18 bases. In germline, CDR1 is ENHRY, CDR2 SYGVKD. CDR3 size: 15 residues. The CDR3 nucleotides read TGTGCCATCAGTGAAGCTACAGGGCTTGCTCTTGAAGCTTTCTTT. This sequence encodes CAISEATGLALEAFF.

V usage is TRBV5-1 and J usage is TRBJ2-7; D not certain. Germline values: CDR1 SGHRS, CDR2 YFSETQ. This CDR3 has 15 residues. Trimming took off 9 bases at V and 2 bases at J, with 21 bases between the two ends. Written as DNA, the CDR3 is TGCGCCATCACCCATCCAAAACCCAAAACCTACGAGCAGTACTTC. Amino acids: CAITHPKPKTYEQYF.

This sequence joins TRBV18 and TRBJ2-3; 12 bases fit TRBD2. With 4 bases clipped from V and 4 bases from J, the junction kept 6 bases outside the gene matches. Germline values: CDR1 KGHSH, CDR2 LQKENI. The CDR3 spans 16 residues. Here the CDR3 reads CASSQQTSGSPDTQYF. The CDR3 DNA follows: TGTGCCAGCTCACAACAGACTAGCGGGAGCCCAGATACGCAGTATTTT.

This clone showed up just a few times. This rearrangement joins TRBV30 to TRBJ1-4; the D is unclear. Trimming took off 0 bases at V and 10 bases at J, with 6 bases between the two ends. CDR3 length equals 11 residues. Germline loops: CDR1 GTSNPN, CDR2 SVGIG (reference sequence). The CDR3 DNA is TGTGCCTGGAGTGTAAAGGGAAAACTGTTTTTT. This sequence encodes CAWSVKGKLFF.

The chain links TRBV5-8 to TRBJ2-3, with a weak D call TRBD1 (5 bases). This CDR3 region has 16 residues. V shed 3 bases and J shed 4 bases, with 18 bases lying between them. Germline lookup yields CDR1 SGHTS and CDR2 YDEGEE. The CDR3 sequence is CASSSAKAGIADTQYF. CDR3 in DNA: TGTGCCAGCAGCTCGGCAAAGGCAGGGATTGCAGATACGCAGTATTTT.

A note on this clone: Other DNA variants within this sample encode the same CDR3. The V gene is TRBV18, the J gene TRBJ2-7, with D maybe TRBD1 (6 bases). There are 13 residues in the CDR3. Germline loops: CDR1 KGHSH, CDR2 LQKENI. Between the trimmed V and J ends, which lost 3 bases and 2 bases, there was a span of 8 bases. CDR3: CASSPGQTYEQYF. The DNA of the CDR3 is TGTGCCAGCTCACCCGGACAGACCTACGAGCAGTACTTC.

This rearrangement joins TRBV10-3 to TRBJ1-1; no firm D call. CDR3 length equals 14 residues. V lost 0 bases and J 2 bases, leaving 7 bases between the germline ends. Germline assignment: CDR1 ENHRY and CDR2 SYGVKD. DNA of the CDR3: TGTGCCATCAGTGAGTCACAGCTAAACACTGAAGCTTTCTTT. Protein sequence: CAISESQLNTEAFF.

The chain employs TRBV27 and TRBJ1-1; no reliable D call. This CDR3 region has 14 residues. Trimming shortened V by 3 bases and J by 3 bases, and 11 bases separated the two germline ends. Germline values: CDR1 MNHEY, CDR2 SMNVEV (reference sequence). Here the CDR3 DNA reads TGTGCCAGCAGTTTCACCCCCGGGGACACTGAAGCTTTCTTT. This encodes CASSFTPGDTEAFF.

The rearrangement uses TRBV19 and TRBJ1-1; D is perhaps TRBD1 (6 bases). V was cut by 8 bases and J by 0 bases, with 10 bases left in between. This CDR3 is built from 13 residues. Germline V gene data show CDR1 as LNHDA and CDR2 as SQIVND (reference sequence). CDR3 sequence: CASWDNMNTEAFF. CDR3 nucleotide sequence: TGTGCCAGTTGGGACAACATGAACACTGAAGCTTTCTTT.

The V and J genes are TRBV5-8 and TRBJ1-2, with D unresolved. Looked up from germline, CDR1 is SGHTS and CDR2 is YDEGEE. The CDR3 extends over 12 amino acids. V gave up 5 bases and J gave up 7 bases, with 12 bases separating them. For the CDR3, the DNA is TGTGCCAGCAGTCGGACGTCCGGTGGCTACACCTTC. Translated, it gives CASSRTSGGYTF.

The CDR3 here is CASSGTTTEAFF. In nucleotides, the CDR3 is TGTGCCAGCAGCGGTACGACCACTGAAGCTTTCTTT. The rearrangement joins TRBV7-9 to TRBJ1-1; no clear D. Germline CDR1 reads SEHNR; CDR2 reads FQNEAQ (reference sequence). Trimming stripped 5 bases from V and 4 bases from J, with 8 bases between. The CDR3 runs 12 residues.